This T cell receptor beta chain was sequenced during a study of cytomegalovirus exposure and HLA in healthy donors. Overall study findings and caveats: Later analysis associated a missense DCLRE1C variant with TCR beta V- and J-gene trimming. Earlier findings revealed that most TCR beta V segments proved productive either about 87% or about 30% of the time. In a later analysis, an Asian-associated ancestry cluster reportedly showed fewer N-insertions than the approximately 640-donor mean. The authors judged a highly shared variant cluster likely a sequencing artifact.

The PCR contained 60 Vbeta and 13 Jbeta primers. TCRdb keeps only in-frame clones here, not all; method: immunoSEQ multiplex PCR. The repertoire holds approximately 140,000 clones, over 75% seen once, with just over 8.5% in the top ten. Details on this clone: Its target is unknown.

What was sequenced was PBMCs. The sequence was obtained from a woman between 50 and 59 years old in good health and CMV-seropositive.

The CDR3 coding sequence is TGTGCCAGCACCCCATCGCCATATTTCGGGGGTGTTAGGGATTCACCCCTCCACTTT. Translating it yields CASTPSPYFGGVRDSPLHF. This chain links TRBV21-1 with TRBJ1-6. TRBV21-1 constitutes a pseudogene. The CDR3 covers 19 residues.